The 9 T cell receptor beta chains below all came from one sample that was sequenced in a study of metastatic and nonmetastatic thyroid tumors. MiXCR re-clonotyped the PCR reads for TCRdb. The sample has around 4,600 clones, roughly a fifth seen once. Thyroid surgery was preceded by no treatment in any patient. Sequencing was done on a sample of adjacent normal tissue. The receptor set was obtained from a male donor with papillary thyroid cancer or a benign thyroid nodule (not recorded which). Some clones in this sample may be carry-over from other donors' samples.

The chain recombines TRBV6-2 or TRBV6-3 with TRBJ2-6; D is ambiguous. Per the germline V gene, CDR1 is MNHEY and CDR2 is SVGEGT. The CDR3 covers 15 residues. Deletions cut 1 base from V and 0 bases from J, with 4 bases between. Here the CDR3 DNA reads TGTGCCAGCAGTTACTGGAGCTCTGGGGCCAACGTCCTGACTTTC. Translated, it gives CASSYWSSGANVLTF.

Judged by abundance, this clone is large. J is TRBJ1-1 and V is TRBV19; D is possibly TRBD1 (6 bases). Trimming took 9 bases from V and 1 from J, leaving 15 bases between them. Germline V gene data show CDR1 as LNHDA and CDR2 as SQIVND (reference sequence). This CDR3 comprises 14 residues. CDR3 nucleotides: TGTGCCAGCTCGGCACAGGGATGGAACACTGAAGCTTTCTTT. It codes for CASSAQGWNTEAFF.

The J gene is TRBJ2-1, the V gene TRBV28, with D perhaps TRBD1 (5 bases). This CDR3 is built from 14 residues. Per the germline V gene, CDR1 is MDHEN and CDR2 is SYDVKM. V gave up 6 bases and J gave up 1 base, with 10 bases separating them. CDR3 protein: CASSAGLSYNEQFF. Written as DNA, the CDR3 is TGTGCCAGCAGCGCAGGGCTATCCTACAATGAGCAGTTCTTC.

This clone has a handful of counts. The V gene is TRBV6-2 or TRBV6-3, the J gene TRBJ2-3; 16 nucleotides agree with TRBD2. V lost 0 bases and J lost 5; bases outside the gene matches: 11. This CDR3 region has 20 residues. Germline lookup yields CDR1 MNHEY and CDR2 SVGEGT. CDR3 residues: CASSYSIWGLAGGPGDTQYF. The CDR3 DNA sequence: TGTGCCAGCAGTTACTCGATCTGGGGACTAGCGGGAGGGCCGGGAGATACGCAGTATTTT.

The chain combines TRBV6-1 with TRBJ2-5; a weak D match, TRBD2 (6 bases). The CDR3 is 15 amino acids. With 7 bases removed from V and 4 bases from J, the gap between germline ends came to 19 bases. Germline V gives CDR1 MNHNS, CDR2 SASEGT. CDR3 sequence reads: CASTASVSSSETQYF. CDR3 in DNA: TGTGCCAGCACGGCTAGCGTCTCCTCTTCAGAGACCCAGTACTTC.

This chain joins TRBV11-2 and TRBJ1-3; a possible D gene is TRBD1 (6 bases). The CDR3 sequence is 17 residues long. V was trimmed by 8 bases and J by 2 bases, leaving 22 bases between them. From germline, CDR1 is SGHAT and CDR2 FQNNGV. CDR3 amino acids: CASRHTQDRSPGNTIYF. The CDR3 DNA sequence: TGTGCCAGCCGCCATACACAAGACAGGTCCCCTGGAAACACCATATATTTT.

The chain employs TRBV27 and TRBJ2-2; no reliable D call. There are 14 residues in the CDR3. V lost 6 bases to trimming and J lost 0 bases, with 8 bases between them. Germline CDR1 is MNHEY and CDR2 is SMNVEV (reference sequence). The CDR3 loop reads CASRVQTNTGELFF. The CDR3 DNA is TGTGCCAGCAGGGTTCAGACGAACACCGGGGAGCTGTTTTTT.

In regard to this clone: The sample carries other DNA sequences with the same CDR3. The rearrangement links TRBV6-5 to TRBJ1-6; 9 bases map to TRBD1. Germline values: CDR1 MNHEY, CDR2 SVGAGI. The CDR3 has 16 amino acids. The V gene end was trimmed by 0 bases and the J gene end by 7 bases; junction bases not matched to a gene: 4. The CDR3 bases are TGTGCCAGCAGTTACTCGAGACAGGGGGGGAATTCACCCCTCCACTTT. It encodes CASSYSRQGGNSPLHF.

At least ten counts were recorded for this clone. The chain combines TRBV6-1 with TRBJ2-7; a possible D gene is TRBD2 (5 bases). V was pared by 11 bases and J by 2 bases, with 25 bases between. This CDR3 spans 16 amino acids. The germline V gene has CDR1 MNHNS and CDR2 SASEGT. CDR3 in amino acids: CAVGLPGPRRTYEQYV. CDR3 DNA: TGTGCCGTAGGACTCCCGGGTCCGCGAAGAACCTACGAGCAGTACGTC.